The rows below give T cell receptor beta chains drawn from one sample of a study of vaccination and CD4 T cells after COVID-19. For these TCRs, the target antigens are not known. Each CDR3 protein is one row after TCRdb ran MiXCR on the PCR reads. This sample has around 13,000 distinct CDR3 sequences; approximately 24% occur once, and the top ten carry over 15%. Sequenced material: CD4+ T cells from blood, cultured in vitro, taken after SARS-CoV-2 vaccination. Receptor source: a human donor who had recovered from COVID-19. Each CDR3 is given with its conserved first and last residue. D genes are given only for firm matches. Rows may omit the clone size; those that give it use once, few, many or a size class.

D gene: NA; J gene: TRBJ1-1; V gene: TRBV4-3; clone size: NA; CDR3 protein: CASSPAGALNTEAFF; CDR3 DNA: TGCGCCAGCAGCCCCGCAGGGGCTTTGAACACTGAAGCTTTCTTT
D gene: NA; J gene: TRBJ2-2; V gene: TRBV2; clone size: NA; CDR3 protein: CASKGSSTGELFF; CDR3 DNA: TGTGCCAGCAAGGGTAGCAGCACCGGGGAGCTGTTTTTT
D gene: NA; J gene: TRBJ2-7; V gene: TRBV28; clone size: NA; CDR3 protein: CASSLPGGMLWTYEQYF; CDR3 DNA: TGTGCCAGCAGTTTACCAGGGGGGATGTTATGGACCTACGAGCAGTACTTC
D gene: NA; J gene: TRBJ1-2; V gene: TRBV5-1; clone size: few; CDR3 protein: CASSSTGQRDYGYTF; CDR3 DNA: TGCGCCAGCAGCTCAACAGGGCAGAGGGACTATGGCTACACCTTC
D gene: TRBD2; J gene: TRBJ2-1; V gene: TRBV11-2; clone size: few; CDR3 protein: CASSSSGRHDEQFF; CDR3 DNA: TGTGCCAGCAGCTCTAGCGGGAGGCATGATGAGCAGTTCTTC
D gene: NA; J gene: TRBJ1-5; V gene: TRBV20-1; clone size: NA; CDR3 protein: CSARGVISQPQHF; CDR3 DNA: TGCAGTGCTAGAGGTGTAATATCTCAGCCCCAGCATTTT
D gene: TRBD1; J gene: TRBJ1-5; V gene: TRBV30; clone size: NA; CDR3 protein: CAWNRGPNQPQHF; CDR3 DNA: TGTGCCTGGAACAGGGGGCCCAATCAGCCCCAGCATTTT
D gene: TRBD1; J gene: TRBJ2-6; V gene: TRBV7-3; clone size: few; CDR3 protein: CASGPRDSSSSGANVLTF; CDR3 DNA: TGTGCCAGCGGCCCCCGGGACAGTTCCAGCTCTGGGGCCAACGTCCTGACTTTC
D gene: TRBD1; J gene: TRBJ2-1; V gene: TRBV2; clone size: few; CDR3 protein: CASSVQGVFNEQFF; CDR3 DNA: TGTGCCAGCAGTGTGCAGGGGGTTTTCAATGAGCAGTTCTTC
D gene: NA; J gene: TRBJ2-2; V gene: TRBV27; clone size: NA; CDR3 protein: CASSRNTPNTGELFF; CDR3 DNA: TGTGCCAGCAGTAGGAACACACCGAACACCGGGGAGCTGTTTTTT
D gene: TRBD1; J gene: TRBJ1-1; V gene: TRBV7-9; clone size: few; CDR3 protein: CASSPLWTGLLNTEAFF; CDR3 DNA: TGTGCCAGCAGCCCTCTCTGGACAGGGTTATTGAACACTGAAGCTTTCTTT
D gene: NA; J gene: TRBJ2-1; V gene: TRBV29-1; clone size: NA; CDR3 protein: CSVGQDSYNEQFF; CDR3 DNA: TGCAGCGTTGGACAAGACAGTTACAATGAGCAGTTCTTC
D gene: NA; J gene: TRBJ2-1; V gene: TRBV20-1; clone size: few; CDR3 protein: CSARDLAGVGNEQFF; CDR3 DNA: TGCAGTGCTAGAGATCTTGCAGGGGTGGGTAATGAGCAGTTCTTC
D gene: NA; J gene: TRBJ2-1; V gene: TRBV5-1; clone size: NA; CDR3 protein: CASSLEVWRDSSYNEQFF; CDR3 DNA: TGCGCCAGCAGCTTGGAAGTTTGGCGGGACAGCTCCTACAATGAGCAGTTCTTC
D gene: TRBD1; J gene: TRBJ1-5; V gene: TRBV28; clone size: NA; CDR3 protein: CASSGEGAGNQPQHF; CDR3 DNA: TGTGCCAGCAGTGGGGAGGGGGCCGGTAATCAGCCCCAGCATTTT
D gene: NA; J gene: TRBJ1-6; V gene: TRBV7-2; clone size: NA; CDR3 protein: CASSKAGPADSPLHF; CDR3 DNA: TGTGCCAGCAGCAAAGCAGGGCCAGCTGATTCACCCCTCCACTTT
D gene: NA; J gene: TRBJ1-2; V gene: TRBV7-2; clone size: medium-sized; CDR3 protein: CASSLQSLNYGYTF; CDR3 DNA: TGTGCCAGCAGCTTACAGAGTCTTAACTATGGCTACACCTTC
D gene: NA; J gene: TRBJ2-5; V gene: TRBV20-1; clone size: NA; CDR3 protein: CSATSWGGLQETQYF; CDR3 DNA: TGCAGTGCTACCTCCTGGGGCGGGCTCCAAGAGACCCAGTACTTC
D gene: NA; J gene: TRBJ2-3; V gene: TRBV6-1; clone size: NA; CDR3 protein: CASRGSLDTQYF; CDR3 DNA: TGTGCCAGCAGGGGGTCGTTGGATACGCAGTATTTT
D gene: NA; J gene: TRBJ2-3; V gene: TRBV18; clone size: NA; CDR3 protein: CASSPRTTEEELF; CDR3 DNA: TGTGCCAGCTCACCACGGACGACAGAAGAGGAACTTTTT
D gene: TRBD1; J gene: TRBJ2-7; V gene: TRBV5-1; clone size: NA; CDR3 protein: CASSSPRTGGYEQYF; CDR3 DNA: TGCGCCAGCAGCTCCCCCAGGACAGGGGGCTACGAGCAGTACTTC
D gene: NA; J gene: TRBJ2-6; V gene: TRBV5-4; clone size: few; CDR3 protein: CASSLHGGSGANVLTF; CDR3 DNA: TGTGCCAGCAGCTTGCATGGGGGCTCTGGGGCCAACGTCCTGACTTTC
D gene: NA; J gene: TRBJ2-7; V gene: TRBV20-1; clone size: NA; CDR3 protein: CSARGLPGRQGEQYF; CDR3 DNA: TGCAGTGCTAGAGGTCTCCCAGGTAGGCAGGGAGAGCAGTACTTC